This T cell receptor (beta chain) stems from a study of cytomegalovirus exposure and HLA in healthy donors. The CDR3 is made up of 17 amino acids. Germline V gives CDR1 SGHRS, CDR2 YFSETQ. The ends were cut back, 4 bases at V and 0 bases at J, with 14 bases in the middle. The PCR had 60 Vbeta and 13 Jbeta primers. TCRdb's table, derived via immunoSEQ multiplex PCR, lists solely in-frame clones and lacks some. The sample lists 120,000 or so clones; 75% to 85% were seen once. The chain links TRBV5-1 to TRBJ1-6, with unresolved D. The receptor was derived from a woman aged 50 to 60 in good health and CMV-seropositive. The sequenced sample consisted of PBMCs. This chain's CDR3 is CASSLDSLSSYNSPLHF. The CDR3 coding sequence is TGCGCCAGCAGCCTCGACTCTCTTAGCTCCTATAATTCACCCCTCCACTTT.